What follows describes a single TCR beta chain. CDR3 size: 16 residues. In germline, CDR1 is SGHTA, CDR2 FQGNSA. V lost 5 bases to trimming and J lost 0 bases, with 14 bases between them. This specimen comes from a study of blood T cell repertoires in COVID-19. Study-wide context: Italy, Spain and the United States were the sources of the convalescent and acute COVID-19 samples.

The authors' processing: Amplification with reference gene primers provided the estimates of nucleated cell counts. Assay: immunoSEQ multiplex PCR; the TCRdb copy retains only in-frame clones and omits some. V, J and clone size reflect that table, while D and trimming were determined from the DNA. This table has over 85,000 clones, 85% to 90% appearing once. This receptor was identified in a woman in her 70s with acute or convalescent COVID-19. V and J are TRBV7-2 and TRBJ2-1, with D possibly TRBD2 on 5 matching bases. Sequenced input: peripheral blood. CDR3 sequence reads: CASSPWTPSSYNEQFF. For the CDR3, the DNA is TGTGCCAGCAGCCCCTGGACTCCAAGCTCCTACAATGAGCAGTTCTTC.